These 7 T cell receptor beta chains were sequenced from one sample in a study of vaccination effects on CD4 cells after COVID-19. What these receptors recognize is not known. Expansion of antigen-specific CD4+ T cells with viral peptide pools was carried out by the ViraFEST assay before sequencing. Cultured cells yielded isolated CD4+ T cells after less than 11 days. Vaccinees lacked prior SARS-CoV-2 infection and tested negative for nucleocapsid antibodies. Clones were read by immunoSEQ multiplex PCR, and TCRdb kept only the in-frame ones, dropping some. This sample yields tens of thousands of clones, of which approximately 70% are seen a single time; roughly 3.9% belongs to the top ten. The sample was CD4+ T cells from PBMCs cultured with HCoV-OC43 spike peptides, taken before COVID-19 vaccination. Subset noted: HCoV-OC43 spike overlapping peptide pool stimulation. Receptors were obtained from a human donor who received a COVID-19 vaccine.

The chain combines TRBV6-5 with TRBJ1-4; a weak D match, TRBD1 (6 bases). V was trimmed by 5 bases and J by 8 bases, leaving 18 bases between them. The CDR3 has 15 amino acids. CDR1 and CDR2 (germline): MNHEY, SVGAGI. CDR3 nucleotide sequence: TGTGCCAGCAGTCTAACAGGGCGATCAGTCGAAAAACTGTTTTTT. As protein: CASSLTGRSVEKLFF.

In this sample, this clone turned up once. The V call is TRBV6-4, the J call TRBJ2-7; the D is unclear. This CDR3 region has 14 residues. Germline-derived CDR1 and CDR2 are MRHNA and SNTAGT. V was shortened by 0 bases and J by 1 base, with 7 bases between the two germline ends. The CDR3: CASSDSQVSYEQYV. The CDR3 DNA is TGTGCCAGCAGTGACTCGCAGGTTTCCTACGAGCAGTACGTC.

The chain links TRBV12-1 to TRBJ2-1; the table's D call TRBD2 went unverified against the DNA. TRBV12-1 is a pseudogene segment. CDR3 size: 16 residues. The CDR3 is CASSSEELLAHNEQFF. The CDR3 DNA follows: TGTGCCAGCAGCTCCGAAGAATTACTAGCCCACAATGAGCAGTTCTTC.

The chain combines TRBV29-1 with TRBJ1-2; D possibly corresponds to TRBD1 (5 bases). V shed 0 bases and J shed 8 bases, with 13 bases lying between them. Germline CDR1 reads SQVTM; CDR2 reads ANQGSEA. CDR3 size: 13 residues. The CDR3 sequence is CSVEELGTLGYTF. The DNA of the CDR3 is TGCAGCGTTGAAGAGTTAGGGACCCTAGGCTACACCTTC. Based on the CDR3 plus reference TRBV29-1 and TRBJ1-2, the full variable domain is SAVISQKPSRDICQRGTSLTIQCQVDSQVTMMFWYRQQPGQSLTLIATANQGSEATYESGFVIDKFPISRPNLTFSTLTVSNMSPEDSSIYLCSVEELGTLGYTFGSGTRLTVV.

The CDR3 loop is CASSFLGAAGDTQYF. The CDR3 DNA reads as TGTGCCAGCAGCTTTTTGGGGGCCGCGGGGGATACGCAGTATTTT. This chain uses TRBV7-2 with TRBJ2-3; TRBD1 or TRBD2 may be the D gene (6 bases each). This CDR3 is 15 amino acids long. V was pared by 3 bases and J by 6 bases, with 16 bases between. Germline V gene sequence: CDR1 SGHTA, CDR2 FQGNSA.

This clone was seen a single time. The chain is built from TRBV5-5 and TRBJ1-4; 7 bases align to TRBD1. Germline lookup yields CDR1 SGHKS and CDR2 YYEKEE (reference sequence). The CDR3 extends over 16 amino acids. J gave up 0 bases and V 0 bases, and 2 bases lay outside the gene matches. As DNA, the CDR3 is TGTGCCAGCAGCTTGGGACAGGGTACAACTAATGAAAAACTGTTTTTT. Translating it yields CASSLGQGTTNEKLFF.

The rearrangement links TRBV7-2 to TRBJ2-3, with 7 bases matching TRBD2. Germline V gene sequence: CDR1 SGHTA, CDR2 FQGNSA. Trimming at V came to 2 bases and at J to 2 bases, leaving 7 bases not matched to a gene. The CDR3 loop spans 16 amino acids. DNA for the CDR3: TGTGCCAGCAGCTTAATCCGCGGGGGATTCACAGATACGCAGTATTTT. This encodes CASSLIRGGFTDTQYF. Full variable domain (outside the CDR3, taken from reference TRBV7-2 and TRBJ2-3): GAGVSQSPSNKVTEKGKDVELRCDPISGHTALYWYRQSLGQGLEFLIYFQGNSAPDKSGLPSDRFSAERTGGSVSTLTIQRTQQEDSAVYLCASSLIRGGFTDTQYFGPGTRLTVL.